The sequence of this TCR beta chain was determined in a study of regulatory T cells in long-lasting Graves disease. Findings and limits, study-wide: New patients shared roughly 1,000 public clonotypes, and persistent patients shared more, with a few thousand. Relative to newly diagnosed Graves' patients, persistent ones had lower TCR diversity.

A word on this clonotype: Its specificity is not known.

Time point specified: newly diagnosed GD, antithyroid drugs for less than 3 months. There was RNA extracted from PBMCs, and the TCR library was made from it. CDR3 length: 15 residues. V was clipped by 6 bases and J by 4 bases, with 13 bases between them. Germline V gene data show CDR1 as MNHNS and CDR2 as SASEGT. CDR3 regions were amplified by Arm-PCR using iRepertoire HTBI primers to build TCR beta libraries. From the multiplex PCR reads, TCRdb called clonotypes with MiXCR, one entry per CDR3 protein. The table has 400,000 to 500,000 distinct CDR3 sequences, 11% to 15% seen once; the top ten hold around a sixth. The same sample was also studied in work on T cells in Graves' hyperthyroidism and ophthalmopathy. That work states: Uncontrolled infection, other autoimmune disease, pregnancy or lactation led to exclusion. Ophthalmopathy was identified by the model a median about six months ahead of onset.

The source is a woman aged 45-59 years with Graves disease. The chain couples TRBV6-1 to TRBJ2-6, with D perhaps matching TRBD1 (6 bases). Sequenced here: peripheral blood mononuclear cells (PBMCs), sampled at new diagnosis, from a patient treated with antithyroid drugs. The CDR3 sequence is CASSEGVTGANVLTF. CDR3 DNA: TGTGCCAGCAGCGAGGGGGTGACGGGGGCCAACGTCCTGACTTTC.